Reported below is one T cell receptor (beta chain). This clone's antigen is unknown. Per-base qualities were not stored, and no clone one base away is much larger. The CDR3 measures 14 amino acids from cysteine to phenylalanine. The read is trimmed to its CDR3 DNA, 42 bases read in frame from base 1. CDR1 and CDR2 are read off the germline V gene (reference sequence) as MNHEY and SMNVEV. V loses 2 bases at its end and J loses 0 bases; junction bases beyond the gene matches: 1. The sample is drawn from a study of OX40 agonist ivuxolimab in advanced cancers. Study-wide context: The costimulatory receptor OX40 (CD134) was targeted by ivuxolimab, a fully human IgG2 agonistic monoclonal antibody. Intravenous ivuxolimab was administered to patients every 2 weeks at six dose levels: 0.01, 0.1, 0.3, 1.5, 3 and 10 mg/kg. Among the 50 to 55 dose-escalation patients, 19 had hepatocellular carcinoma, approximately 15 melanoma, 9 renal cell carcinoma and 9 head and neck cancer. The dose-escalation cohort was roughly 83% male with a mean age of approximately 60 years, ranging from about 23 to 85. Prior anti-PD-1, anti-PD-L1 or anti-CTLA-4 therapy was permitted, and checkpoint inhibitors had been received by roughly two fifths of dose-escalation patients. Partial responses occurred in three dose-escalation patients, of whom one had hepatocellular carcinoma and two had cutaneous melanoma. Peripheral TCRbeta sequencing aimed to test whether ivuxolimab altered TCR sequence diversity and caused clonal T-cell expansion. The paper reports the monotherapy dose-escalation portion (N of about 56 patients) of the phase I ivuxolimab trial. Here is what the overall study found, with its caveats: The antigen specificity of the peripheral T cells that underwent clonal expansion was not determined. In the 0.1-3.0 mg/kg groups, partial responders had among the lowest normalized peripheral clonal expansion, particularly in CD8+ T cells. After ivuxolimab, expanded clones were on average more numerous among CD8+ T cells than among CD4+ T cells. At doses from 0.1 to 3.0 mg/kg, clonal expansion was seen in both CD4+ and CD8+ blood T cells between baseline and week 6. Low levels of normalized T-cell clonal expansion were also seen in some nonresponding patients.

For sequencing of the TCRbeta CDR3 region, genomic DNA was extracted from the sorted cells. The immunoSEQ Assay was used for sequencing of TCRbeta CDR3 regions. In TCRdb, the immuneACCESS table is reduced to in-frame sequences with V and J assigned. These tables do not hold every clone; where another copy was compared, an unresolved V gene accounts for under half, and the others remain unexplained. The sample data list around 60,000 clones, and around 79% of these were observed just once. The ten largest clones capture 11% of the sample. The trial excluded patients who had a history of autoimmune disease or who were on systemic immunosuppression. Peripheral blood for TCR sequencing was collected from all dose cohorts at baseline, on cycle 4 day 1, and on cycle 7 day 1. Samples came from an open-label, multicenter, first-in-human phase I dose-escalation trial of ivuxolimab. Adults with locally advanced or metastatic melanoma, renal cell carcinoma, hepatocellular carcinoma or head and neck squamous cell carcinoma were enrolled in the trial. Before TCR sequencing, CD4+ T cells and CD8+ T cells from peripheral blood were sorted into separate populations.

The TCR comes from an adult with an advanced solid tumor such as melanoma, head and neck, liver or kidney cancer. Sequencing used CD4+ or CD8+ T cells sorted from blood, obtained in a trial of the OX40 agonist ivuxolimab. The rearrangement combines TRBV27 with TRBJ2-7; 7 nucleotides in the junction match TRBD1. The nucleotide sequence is TGTGCCAGCAGTTTAGAGGGGGCCTCCTACGAGCAGTACTTC. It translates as CASSLEGASYEQYF.